The rows below give T cell receptor beta chains drawn from one sample of a study of T cell changes during pregnancy in multiple sclerosis. This table comes from immunoSEQ multiplex PCR, and its TCRdb copy is limited to in-frame clones, with some not included. The sample consists of 80,000 to 130,000 clones, almost 95% of them appearing once. Sequencing used peripheral blood, obtained before pregnancy. The origin of the receptors is a female donor with multiple sclerosis, enrolled in a pregnancy study. CDR3s include the opening cysteine and the closing phenylalanine or tryptophan. The D gene is left open where the match is weak. Some rows mark clone size as missing; the rest say once, few, many or name a class of expanded clone.

clone size	V gene	J gene	D gene	CDR3 DNA	CDR3 protein
once	TRBV21-1	TRBJ1-5	.	TGTGCCAGCGCAAAGGAGGGACAGAACAATCAGCCCCAGCATTTT	CASAKEGQNNQPQHF
once	TRBV5-1	TRBJ2-3	.	TGCGCCAGCAGGGACGGGAGCCTCATAGGTGGCACAGATACGCAGTATTTT	CASRDGSLIGGTDTQYF
.	TRBV12-5	TRBJ2-7	.	TGTGCTAGTGGTTTCCGGGACACCACCTACGAGCAGTACTTC	CASGFRDTTYEQYF
.	TRBV9	TRBJ1-3	.	TGTGCCAGCAGCGTAGGAACAGGGGGAAACACCATATATTTT	CASSVGTGGNTIYF
.	TRBV5-4	TRBJ1-1	.	TGTGCCAGCAGCACGAGAAGGACAGCGAACACTGAAGCTTTCTTT	CASSTRRTANTEAFF
.	TRBV13	TRBJ2-1	TRBD1	TGTGCCAGCAGCTTAGGGACAGGGGGCTTTAATGAGCAGTTCTTC	CASSLGTGGFNEQFF
.	TRBV11-2	TRBJ2-5	TRBD1	TGTGCCAGCAGCCTGGACAGGGTCATAGAGTACTTC	CASSLDRVIEYF
.	TRBV5-4	TRBJ2-3	TRBD1	TGTGCCAGCAGGGTGGGACAGAGCAGCACAGATACGCAGTATTTT	CASRVGQSSTDTQYF
.	TRBV5-4	TRBJ1-1	.	TGTGCCAGCAGATCGAATAACAGAGACACTGAAGCTTTCTTT	CASRSNNRDTEAFF
.	TRBV5-1	TRBJ2-1	TRBD2	TGCGCCAGCGCGGGACTAGCGGGAGCGGATGAGCAGTTCTTC	CASAGLAGADEQFF
.	TRBV30	TRBJ1-5	.	TGTGCCTGGAGTGTCGGAGGGGACCAGCCCCAGCATTTT	CAWSVGGDQPQHF
.	TRBV18	TRBJ2-1	TRBD2	TGTGCCAGCTCACCAACGCTAGCGGGGGGAACCTACAATGAGCAGTTCTTC	CASSPTLAGGTYNEQFF
.	TRBV9	TRBJ2-3	TRBD2	TGTGCCAGCAGCGGGAAATACCAGACTAGCGGGAGCACAGATACGCAGTATTTT	CASSGKYQTSGSTDTQYF
.	TRBV4-1	TRBJ2-7	.	TGCGCCAGCAGCCAAGATCGTCGGGGGTTCGACGAGCAGTACTTC	CASSQDRRGFDEQYF
.	TRBV7-8	TRBJ2-2	.	TGTGCCAGCAGCATACGGACAGCTCAAAACACCGGGGAGCTGTTTTTT	CASSIRTAQNTGELFF
.	TRBV28	TRBJ1-5	TRBD1	TGTGCCAGCAGCTTCGGGAGGAGGACAGGGCACCAGCCCCAGCATTTT	CASSFGRRTGHQPQHF
.	TRBV19	TRBJ2-7	.	TGTGCCAGTAGTATTAGCCAGGGAACCCCCTACGAGCAGTACTTC	CASSISQGTPYEQYF
once	TRBV5-6	TRBJ1-1	TRBD1	TGTGCCAGCAGCCGGACAGGGGGCTTAACTGAAGCTTTCTTT	CASSRTGGLTEAFF